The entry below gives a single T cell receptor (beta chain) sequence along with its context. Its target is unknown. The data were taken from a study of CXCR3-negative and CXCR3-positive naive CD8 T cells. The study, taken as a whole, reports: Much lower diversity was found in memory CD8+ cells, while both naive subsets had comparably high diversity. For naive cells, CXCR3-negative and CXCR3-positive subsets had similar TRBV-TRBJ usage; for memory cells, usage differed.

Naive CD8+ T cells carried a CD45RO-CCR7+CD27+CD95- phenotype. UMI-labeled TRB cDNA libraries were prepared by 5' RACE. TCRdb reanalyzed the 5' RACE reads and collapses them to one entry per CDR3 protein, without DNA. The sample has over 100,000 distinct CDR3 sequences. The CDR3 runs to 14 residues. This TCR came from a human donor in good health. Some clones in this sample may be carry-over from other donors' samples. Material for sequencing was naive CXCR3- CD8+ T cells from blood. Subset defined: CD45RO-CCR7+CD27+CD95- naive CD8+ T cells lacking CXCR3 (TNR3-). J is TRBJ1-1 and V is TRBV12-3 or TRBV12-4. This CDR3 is CASSFSPMNTEAFF.